These T cell receptor beta chains were read from a single sample in a study of T cell repertoires in cytomegalovirus infection. TCRdb re-derived calls from the reads in MiXCR, one entry per CDR3 protein. Of roughly 280,000 distinct CDR3 sequences in the sample, roughly 13% were seen once. Sequencing was done on a sample of PBMCs. Receptor source: a human donor in good health (CMV status not recorded). Some clones in this sample may be carry-over from other donors' samples. Each CDR3 is given with its conserved first and last residue. The D gene is left open where the match is weak. Some rows have no size entry. The others give once, few or many, or a class for an expanded clone.

j_gene | d_gene | abundance | v_gene | CDR3aa | CDR3nt
TRBJ2-5 | TRBD2 | few | TRBV9 | CASSVVVAGRETQYF | TGTGCCAGCAGCGTAGTCGTAGCGGGAAGGGAGACCCAGTACTTC
TRBJ1-1 | - | many | TRBV7-2 | CASSLRGRRGTEAFF | TGTGCCAGCAGCTTGAGAGGACGTCGGGGCACTGAAGCTTTCTTT
TRBJ2-5 | TRBD2 | few | TRBV29-1 | CSVAVSGGETQYF | TGCAGCGTTGCAGTCAGCGGGGGAGAGACCCAGTACTTC
TRBJ1-3 | - | - | TRBV20-1 | CSATGAAFSGNTIYF | TGCAGTGCCACGGGGGCAGCCTTCTCTGGAAACACCATATATTTT
TRBJ2-7 | TRBD1 | many | TRBV7-6 | CASSQRQGAYEQYF | TGTGCCAGCAGCCAGCGACAGGGGGCTTACGAGCAGTACTTC
TRBJ2-2 | - | many | TRBV6-6 | CASSGPGLPNTGELFF | TGTGCCAGCAGTGGCCCAGGGTTGCCGAACACCGGGGAGCTGTTTTTT
TRBJ2-6 | - | many | TRBV19 | CASLDSSGANVLTF | TGTGCCAGTCTGGACAGCTCTGGGGCCAACGTCCTGACTTTC
TRBJ1-4 | - | many | TRBV7-6 | CASSLGTVNSNEKLFF | TGTGCCAGCAGCTTAGGGACGGTGAACAGTAATGAAAAACTGTTTTTT
TRBJ2-1 | TRBD2 | few | TRBV29-1 | CSVWTSGGYNEQFF | TGCAGCGTCTGGACTAGCGGGGGTTACAATGAGCAGTTCTTC
TRBJ2-5 | - | - | TRBV28 | CASSWEGQETQYF | TGTGCCAGCAGTTGGGAAGGGCAGGAGACCCAGTACTTC
TRBJ2-5 | TRBD1 | few | TRBV11-2 | CASSKGQGIFQETQYF | TGTGCCAGCAGCAAAGGACAGGGGATCTTCCAAGAGACCCAGTACTTC
TRBJ2-5 | TRBD2 | many | TRBV7-2 | CASSISGGKETQYF | TGTGCCAGCAGCATTAGCGGGGGGAAAGAGACCCAGTACTTC
TRBJ2-1 | - | many | TRBV7-6 | CASSFDGYNEQFF | TGTGCCAGCAGCTTTGATGGCTACAATGAGCAGTTCTTC
TRBJ2-1 | TRBD1 | many | TRBV6-2/TRBV6-3 | CASSLRTGVSVEFF | TGTGCCAGCAGTTTACGGACAGGGGTGTCCGTCGAGTTCTTC
TRBJ2-1 | - | few | TRBV12-3/TRBV12-4 | CASTPRMRNEQFF | TGTGCCAGCACCCCCCGTATGAGAAATGAGCAGTTCTTC
TRBJ2-3 | TRBD2 | many | TRBV20-1 | CSARDEAGVHRDTQYF | TGCAGTGCTAGAGATGAGGCGGGAGTCCATAGGGATACGCAGTATTTT
TRBJ1-1 | - | many | TRBV12-3/TRBV12-4 | CASSLRQVNTEAFF | TGTGCCAGCAGTTTACGGCAGGTCAACACTGAAGCTTTCTTT
TRBJ2-2 | - | few | TRBV5-6 | CASRWGPGLGTGELFF | TGTGCCAGCAGATGGGGCCCAGGGCTCGGCACCGGGGAGCTGTTTTTT
TRBJ2-5 | TRBD1 | - | TRBV29-1 | CSVRVGDSKETQYF | TGCAGCGTTCGGGTGGGGGACAGCAAGGAGACCCAGTACTTC
TRBJ1-2 | - | many | TRBV6-2/TRBV6-3 | CASSSYRQANYGYTF | TGTGCCAGCAGTTCATACCGACAAGCTAACTATGGCTACACCTTC
TRBJ2-2 | TRBD1 | few | TRBV19 | CASSVKQGVAGELFF | TGTGCCAGTAGTGTAAAACAGGGGGTGGCCGGGGAGCTGTTTTTT
TRBJ1-1 | - | many | TRBV20-1 | CSTPRELGTEAFF | TGCAGTACTCCCCGGGAGCTCGGGACTGAAGCTTTCTTT
TRBJ1-5 | - | many | TRBV4-1 | CASSQEIGGRYQPQHF | TGCGCCAGCAGCCAAGAGATCGGGGGGCGTTATCAGCCCCAGCATTTT
TRBJ2-1 | TRBD1 | many | TRBV6-5 | CASSYGTESYNEQFF | TGTGCCAGCAGTTACGGGACAGAAAGTTACAATGAGCAGTTCTTC
TRBJ2-3 | TRBD2 | - | TRBV20-1 | CSAPFGGDTDTQYF | TGCAGTGCTCCCTTTGGGGGGGACACAGATACGCAGTATTTT
TRBJ2-1 | TRBD2 | many | TRBV7-6 | CASSLLRGDSYNEQFF | TGTGCCAGCAGCTTATTGCGGGGGGACTCCTACAATGAGCAGTTCTTC
TRBJ1-2 | TRBD1 | many | TRBV7-8 | CASSSPGQKDGYTF | TGTGCCAGCAGCTCCCCGGGACAGAAGGATGGCTACACCTTC
TRBJ2-7 | - | many | TRBV27 | CASSFRRGAVSYEQYF | TGTGCCAGCAGTTTCCGCCGAGGAGCGGTCTCCTACGAGCAGTACTTC
TRBJ2-1 | - | few | TRBV7-2 | CASSLKGVDEQFF | TGTGCCAGCAGCTTAAAGGGTGTGGATGAGCAGTTCTTC
TRBJ1-5 | - | many | TRBV20-1 | CSARARVGGGYSNQPQHF | TGCAGTGCTAGAGCGCGAGTTGGGGGGGGTTATAGCAATCAGCCCCAGCATTTT
TRBJ2-7 | - | many | TRBV7-6 | CASSSEGIGAYYEQYF | TGTGCCAGCAGCTCGGAAGGGATTGGAGCATACTACGAGCAGTACTTC
TRBJ2-7 | - | few | TRBV28 | CASSPSNLGGSYEQYF | TGTGCCAGCAGTCCCTCCAACCTTGGGGGGTCCTACGAGCAGTACTTC
TRBJ2-2 | TRBD1 | many | TRBV11-2 | CASSWDRGSGELFF | TGTGCCAGCAGCTGGGACAGGGGTTCCGGGGAGCTGTTTTTT
TRBJ1-4 | - | few | TRBV2 | CASSVRVSGEKLFF | TGTGCCAGCAGTGTAAGGGTGTCTGGCGAAAAACTGTTTTTT
TRBJ2-1 | TRBD1 | many | TRBV9 | CASSFSLGTGIYNEQFF | TGTGCCAGCAGCTTCAGCCTAGGGACAGGAATCTACAATGAGCAGTTCTTC
TRBJ1-2 | - | many | TRBV29-1 | CSVGAQPAYGYTF | TGCAGCGTTGGGGCGCAGCCTGCTTATGGCTACACCTTC
TRBJ1-2 | - | few | TRBV29-1 | CSAPKGQDYGYTF | TGCAGCGCTCCAAAGGGACAAGACTATGGCTACACCTTC
TRBJ2-5 | - | - | TRBV6-2/TRBV6-3 | CASDQGMYQETQYF | TGTGCCAGCGACCAGGGGATGTACCAAGAGACCCAGTACTTC
TRBJ1-5 | - | many | TRBV7-3 | CASSSSPGRPQHF | TGTGCCAGCAGCTCATCCCCAGGGCGGCCCCAGCATTTT
TRBJ2-7 | - | - | TRBV27 | CASSRPDILNEQYF | TGTGCCAGCAGTAGGCCGGACATTCTTAACGAGCAGTACTTC
TRBJ1-1 | - | few | TRBV9 | CASSLRGSTEAFF | TGTGCCAGTTCATTGAGGGGCAGCACTGAAGCTTTCTTT
TRBJ1-4 | TRBD1 | - | TRBV4-3 | CASSRGTVYNEKLFF | TGCGCCAGCAGCCGAGGGACAGTTTATAATGAAAAACTGTTTTTT
TRBJ2-5 | - | - | TRBV12-5 | CDIGQRGGTQYF | TGTGACATCGGACAGCGTGGCGGGACCCAGTACTTC
TRBJ2-7 | - | - | TRBV6-6 | CASSYAAGYEQYF | TGTGCCAGCAGTTACGCCGCGGGATACGAGCAGTACTTC
TRBJ1-1 | - | - | TRBV20-1 | CSARFIGDDTEAFF | TGCAGTGCTAGGTTTATTGGGGACGACACTGAAGCTTTCTTT
TRBJ2-1 | - | few | TRBV6-2/TRBV6-3 | CASNSRNSYNEQFF | TGTGCCAGCAATAGCCGGAACTCCTACAATGAGCAGTTCTTC
TRBJ1-3 | - | few | TRBV7-9 | CASSLQGVGNTIYF | TGTGCCAGCAGCTTGCAAGGGGTTGGAAACACCATATATTTT
TRBJ2-3 | TRBD2 | many | TRBV7-2 | CASSLVPSGPGPDTQYF | TGTGCCAGCAGCTTAGTACCTAGCGGACCCGGTCCAGATACGCAGTATTTT
TRBJ1-2 | TRBD1 | few | TRBV28 | CASRKGTGGFGYTF | TGTGCCTCCCGCAAAGGGACAGGGGGGTTTGGCTACACCTTC
TRBJ1-2 | - | few | TRBV24-1 | CATSDTLRFGPYGYTF | TGTGCCACCAGTGATACGCTCCGCTTCGGGCCTTATGGCTACACCTTC
TRBJ2-2 | TRBD2 | many | TRBV7-8 | CASSLWRGANTGELFF | TGTGCCAGCAGCTTATGGCGGGGGGCGAACACCGGGGAGCTGTTTTTT
TRBJ1-3 | - | - | TRBV3-1 | CASSQQHSGNTIYF | TGTGCCAGCAGCCAGCAGCACTCTGGAAACACCATATATTTT
TRBJ2-3 | TRBD1 | many | TRBV5-1 | CASSSRRTGPGDTQYF | TGCGCCAGCAGCTCCCGCCGGACAGGGCCGGGGGATACGCAGTATTTT
TRBJ1-2 | TRBD1 | many | TRBV6-2/TRBV6-3 | CASSSGDRGLLGYTF | TGTGCCAGCAGTTCGGGGGACAGGGGGCTTCTTGGCTACACCTTC
TRBJ2-7 | TRBD2 | few | TRBV29-1 | CSVESSGRFFSYEQYF | TGCAGCGTTGAATCTAGCGGGAGGTTCTTCTCCTACGAGCAGTACTTC